The 27 T cell receptor beta chains below all came from one sample that was sequenced in a study of T cells in Graves' hyperthyroidism and ophthalmopathy (dated by TCRdb to between 2019 and 2020). Preparation of the library involved multiplex PCR. This sample was sequenced with an Illumina HiSeq 2000. Amplification of TCR beta CDR3 regions was carried out from RNA transcripts. The first round of RT-PCR for the TCR CDR3 was performed with the HTBI primer set and the Qiagen OneStep RT-PCR kit. TCRdb reanalyzed the raw reads on its own, using fastp at Q25 for trimming and MiXCR for clone calling, and kept in-frame beta chains. Rows with one shared CDR3 protein collapse into an entry with the most common genes and DNA. The table for this sample lists about 350,000 distinct CDR3 sequences; about a sixth of them were counted only once. Around a sixth of the sample is held by the ten biggest clonotypes. The sequencing sample was made of blood. These receptors were obtained from a woman in her 40s with Graves' ophthalmopathy.

This rearrangement joins TRBV3-1 to TRBJ2-5; TRBD2 might be the D (5 bases). This CDR3 contains 14 residues. The germline V gene encodes CDR1 LGHDT and CDR2 YNNKEL (reference sequence). Trimming stripped 8 bases from V and 1 base from J, with 14 bases between. DNA for the CDR3: TGTGCCAGCTCCCCAAGGGCGGGCCAAGAGACCCAGTACTTC. It yields the protein CASSPRAGQETQYF.

This clonotype was observed many times. The chain joins TRBV6-2 or TRBV6-3 to TRBJ1-1; the D is unclear. The CDR3 is 15 residues long. The V end was cut by 7 bases, the J end by 7 bases, with 22 bases between. Germline CDR1 MNHEY, CDR2 SVGEGT. The CDR3 spells CASIPSFTSGIEAFF. In nucleotides, the CDR3 is TGTGCCAGCATCCCCTCATTTACCTCGGGGATTGAAGCTTTCTTT.

This clonotype was picked up many times. This CDR3 reads CASLPFGGKDYEQYF. In DNA form, the CDR3 reads TGTGCCAGCTTGCCTTTTGGCGGCAAAGACTACGAGCAGTACTTC. J is TRBJ2-7 and V is TRBV27; D call uncertain. V was clipped by 8 bases and J by 3 bases, with 20 bases between them. CDR3 length: 15 amino acids. Per the germline V gene, CDR1 is MNHEY and CDR2 is SMNVEV (reference sequence).

This clonotype was counted many times. The J gene is TRBJ1-6, the V gene TRBV3-1; D is ambiguous. V lost 1 base and J lost 7, with 17 bases in between. The germline V gene encodes CDR1 LGHDT and CDR2 YNNKEL (reference sequence). The CDR3 is made up of 17 amino acids. The CDR3 sequence: CASSQAHSQASNSPLHF. The CDR3, as DNA: TGTGCCAGCAGCCAAGCACATTCCCAGGCCTCGAATTCACCCCTCCACTTT.

V usage is TRBV7-8 and J usage is TRBJ1-2, with no clear D. V lost 0 bases to trimming and J lost 2 bases, with 7 bases between them. CDR3 length equals 14 residues. Germline V CDR1 and CDR2: SGHVS, FQNEAQ. CDR3 amino acids: CASSLAARNYGYTF. The CDR3 DNA sequence: TGTGCCAGCAGCTTAGCGGCGAGGAACTATGGCTACACCTTC.

This clonotype was seen ten or more times. V usage is TRBV4-2 and J usage is TRBJ2-7; 12 bases align to TRBD2. The CDR3 has 18 amino acids. Trimming took 1 base from V and 2 from J; bases not matched to a gene: 9. The germline gives CDR1 LGHNA, CDR2 YNFKEQ. The CDR3 reads CASSQGASGGGQPYEQYF. In nucleotides, the CDR3 is TGTGCCAGCAGCCAAGGGGCTAGCGGGGGGGGCCAGCCCTACGAGCAGTACTTC.

The table lists this clonotype with many counts. The CDR3 protein is CASSRQGMFETQYF. DNA for the CDR3: TGTGCCAGCAGTAGACAGGGAATGTTTGAGACCCAGTACTTC. The V and J genes are TRBV6-2 or TRBV6-3 and TRBJ2-5; 7 nucleotides align to TRBD1. V lost 5 bases, J lost 5 bases, and 8 bases stayed unmatched. Germline-derived CDR1 and CDR2 are MNHEY and SVGEGT. This CDR3 has 14 residues.

The rearrangement joins TRBV7-8 to TRBJ2-5, with D possibly being TRBD1 (6 bases). The V and J ends lost 4 bases and 2 bases respectively, with 14 bases between them. Germline V lookup: CDR1 SGHVS, CDR2 FQNEAQ. The CDR3 loop spans 15 amino acids. CDR3 sequence reads: CASSYLTGPQETQYF. The CDR3 DNA sequence: TGTGCCAGCAGCTATCTGACAGGACCTCAAGAGACCCAGTACTTC.

This clonotype was seen ten or more times. The chain links TRBV19 to TRBJ2-2; no clear D gene. The length of the CDR3 is 15 residues. Germline loops: CDR1 LNHDA, CDR2 SQIVND (reference sequence). Trimming shortened V by 4 bases and J by 3 bases, and 12 bases separated the two germline ends. The CDR3 spells CASSTESAYTGELFF. The CDR3 bases are TGTGCCAGTAGTACTGAATCAGCATACACCGGGGAGCTGTTTTTT. The entire variable domain, with the rest obtained from reference TRBV19 and TRBJ2-2, is as follows: DGGITQSPKYLFRKEGQNVTLSCEQNLNHDAMYWYRQDPGQGLRLIYYSQIVNDFQKGDIAEGYSVSREKKESFPLTVTSAQKNPTAFYLCASSTESAYTGELFFGEGSRLTVL.

The V call is TRBV19, the J call TRBJ2-7; D is possibly TRBD2 (5 bases). The CDR3 runs 13 residues. CDR1 and CDR2 (germline): LNHDA, SQIVND (reference sequence). The germline V and J ends were trimmed by 1 base and 3 bases, with 7 bases remaining between them. DNA of the CDR3: TGTGCCAGTAGTATAGTAGAGGGCTACGAGCAGTACTTC. As protein: CASSIVEGYEQYF.

This clonotype was counted at least ten times. J is TRBJ2-7 and V is TRBV11-2; tentatively, D is TRBD1 or TRBD2 (5 bases each). The CDR3 covers 18 residues. Germline-derived CDR1 and CDR2 are SGHAT and FQNNGV. The germline V and J ends were trimmed by 5 bases and 0 bases, with 23 bases remaining between them. For the CDR3, the DNA is TGTGCCAGCAGCCTCCAAATCGGGGTGGGACGGAGCTCCTACGAGCAGTACTTC. This sequence encodes CASSLQIGVGRSSYEQYF. Supplemented by reference TRBV11-2 and TRBJ2-7, the full variable domain reads EAGVAQSPRYKIIEKRQSVAFWCNPISGHATLYWYQQILGQGPKLLIQFQNNGVVDDSQLPKDRFSAERLKGVDSTLKIQPAKLEDSAVYLCASSLQIGVGRSSYEQYFGPGTRLTVT.

This clonotype was recorded many times. The rearrangement uses TRBV28 and TRBJ1-2, with a possible D match to TRBD1 (5 bases). Trimming shortened V by 9 bases and J by 3 bases, and 17 bases separated the two germline ends. The CDR3 is 14 residues long. Germline lookup yields CDR1 MDHEN and CDR2 SYDVKM. For the CDR3, the DNA is TGTGCCAGTTCCGGACCCTTGGGACACTATGGCTACACCTTC. This encodes CASSGPLGHYGYTF.

This clonotype occurred many times. The chain has TRBV12-3 or TRBV12-4 and TRBJ1-1; no definite D call. CDR3 length: 15 residues. The ends were cut back, 2 bases at V and 0 bases at J, with 10 bases in the middle. The CDR3 bases are TGTGCCAGCAGTTTAAGTGGACGGTTGAACACTGAAGCTTTCTTT. Protein: CASSLSGRLNTEAFF.

The V and J genes are TRBV7-2 and TRBJ2-7; D is perhaps TRBD1 (5 bases). The CDR3 covers 13 residues. Germline V lookup: CDR1 SGHTA, CDR2 FQGNSA. The V end was cut by 3 bases, the J end by 5 bases, with 11 bases between. CDR3 nucleotide sequence: TGTGCCAGCAGCTTTACGGTAGGGGACGAGCAGTACTTC. This sequence encodes CASSFTVGDEQYF.

At least ten counts were recorded for this clonotype. The gene calls are TRBV28 and TRBJ2-7; 7 bases are shared with TRBD1. V shed 5 bases and J 6 bases; nucleotides not matched to a gene: 10. Germline CDR1 and CDR2: MDHEN and SYDVKM. The CDR3 covers 14 residues. CDR3 DNA sequence: TGTGCCAGCAGTAACCCTGGACAGGCCGTCGAGCAGTACTTC. This gives the protein CASSNPGQAVEQYF.

The chain links TRBV28 to TRBJ2-7; D is uncertain. CDR3 size: 14 residues. Germline lookup yields CDR1 MDHEN and CDR2 SYDVKM. Between the trimmed V and J ends, which lost 7 bases and 3 bases, there was a span of 16 bases. The CDR3 here is CASTGFGPVYEQYF. The CDR3 DNA reads TGTGCCAGCACCGGTTTTGGACCCGTCTACGAGCAGTACTTC.

This clonotype was seen repeatedly, ten times or more. The rearrangement joins TRBV7-6 to TRBJ2-7, with 8 bases matching TRBD1. V shed 4 bases and J 0 bases; nucleotides not matched to a gene: 5. Germline V CDR1 and CDR2: SGHVS, FNYEAQ. The CDR3 runs to 15 residues. CDR3 DNA: TGTGCCAGCAGCTCCTCGGGACAGGACTCCTACGAGCAGTACTTC. This codes for CASSSSGQDSYEQYF. The entire variable domain, with the rest obtained from reference TRBV7-6 and TRBJ2-7, is as follows: GAGVSQSPRYKVTKRGQDVALRCDPISGHVSLYWYRQALGQGPEFLTYFNYEAQQDKSGLPNDRFSAERPEGSISTLTIQRTEQRDSAMYRCASSSSGQDSYEQYFGPGTRLTVT.

The chain couples TRBV18 to TRBJ1-1, with TRBD1 as a possible D gene (5 bases). V lost 5 bases and J 6 bases, leaving 16 bases between the germline ends. Germline V gene data show CDR1 as KGHSH and CDR2 as LQKENI. This CDR3 is built from 14 residues. This chain's CDR3 is CASSLGLLGAEAFF. The CDR3 DNA is TGTGCCAGCTCATTGGGACTTCTGGGGGCTGAAGCTTTCTTT.

J is TRBJ1-1 and V is TRBV4-3; tentatively, D is TRBD1 (5 bases). This CDR3 has 15 amino acids. V gave up 1 base and J gave up 1 base, with 10 bases separating them. Germline assignment: CDR1 LGHNA and CDR2 YSLEER. CDR3 protein: CASSQGWGGNTEAFF. CDR3 DNA sequence: TGCGCCAGCAGCCAAGGTTGGGGGGGGAACACTGAAGCTTTCTTT.

This clonotype was seen ten or more times. This sequence joins TRBV6-1 and TRBJ1-1; D is ambiguous. Germline CDR1 reads MNHNS; CDR2 reads SASEGT. V lost 5 bases, J lost 1 base, and 14 bases lay in between. The CDR3 spans 15 residues. Here the CDR3 reads CASSRVRASNTEAFF. For the CDR3, the DNA is TGTGCCAGCAGTCGTGTAAGGGCCTCGAACACTGAAGCTTTCTTT.

Notes on this clonotype: Since a much larger clone is just one base distant, this may be a read error. The chain couples TRBV28 to TRBJ1-1; no reliable D call. This CDR3 contains 14 residues. Per the germline V gene, CDR1 is MDHEN and CDR2 is SYDVKM. The CDR3 nucleotides are TGTGCCAGCAGTTTAATCACGGAGACCCTTGAAACTTTCTTT. It encodes CASSLITETLETFF.

The table lists this clonotype with a few counts. This chain joins TRBV29-1 and TRBJ2-5; possibly TRBD1 for D (6 bases). This CDR3 comprises 13 residues. V gave up 6 bases and J gave up 5 bases, with 16 bases separating them. The germline V gene encodes CDR1 SQVTM and CDR2 ANQGSEA. DNA for the CDR3: TGCAGCGTCCGTCAGGGGTTATCGGAGACCCAGTACTTC. Protein sequence: CSVRQGLSETQYF. The full variable domain, in which reference TRBV29-1 and TRBJ2-5 provide the parts outside the CDR3, is SAVISQKPSRDICQRGTSLTIQCQVDSQVTMMFWYRQQPGQSLTLIATANQGSEATYESGFVIDKFPISRPNLTFSTLTVSNMSPEDSSIYLCSVRQGLSETQYFGPGTRLLVL.

This clonotype has at least ten counts. The gene calls are TRBV20-1 and TRBJ2-7, with D perhaps matching TRBD1 (5 bases). Trimming took 5 bases from V and 2 from J, leaving 10 bases between them. From germline, CDR1 is DFQATT and CDR2 SNEGSKA (reference sequence). The CDR3 length is 12 residues. The CDR3 spells CSAQGGAYEQYF. In DNA form, the CDR3 reads TGCAGTGCTCAGGGCGGCGCCTACGAGCAGTACTTC.

With respect to this clonotype: This may stem from a read error, because a much larger clone lies one nucleotide away. In DNA, the CDR3 is TGTGCCAGCATCCTCCTGACAGGACCACCCACCGGGGAGCTGTTTTTT. This encodes CASILLTGPPTGELFF. The chain joins TRBV12-3 or TRBV12-4 to TRBJ2-2; possible D gene TRBD1, 6 bases. The CDR3 length is 16 residues. The V and J ends lost 7 bases and 4 bases respectively, with 19 bases between them.

This chain joins TRBV27 and TRBJ2-1; D remains ambiguous. The CDR3 contains 16 residues. CDR1 is MNHEY and CDR2 is SMNVEV in the germline V gene (reference sequence). Between the trimmed V and J ends, which lost 3 bases and 0 bases, there was a span of 12 bases. CDR3 in amino acids: CASSLVLTSSYNEQFF. The DNA for the CDR3 is TGTGCCAGCAGTTTGGTCCTCACAAGCTCCTACAATGAGCAGTTCTTC.

V is TRBV6-2 or TRBV6-3 and J is TRBJ1-2; tentatively, D is TRBD1 (6 bases). This CDR3 has 14 amino acids. Germline assignment: CDR1 MNHEY and CDR2 SVGEGT. Deletions cut 4 bases from V and 7 bases from J, with 16 bases between. The CDR3, as DNA: TGTGCCAGCAGTTCATCGAGGGGGAGTCGTGGCTACACCTTC. As protein: CASSSSRGSRGYTF.

This clonotype was observed at least ten times. The chain employs TRBV30 and TRBJ2-2; D is uncertain. Germline V CDR1 and CDR2: GTSNPN, SVGIG (reference sequence). Trimming pared 0 bases from V and 7 bases from J, leaving 9 bases between. The CDR3 is 13 amino acids. In DNA form, the CDR3 reads TGTGCCTGGAGTGTGAAGGGCAACGGGGAGCTGTTTTTT. Protein sequence: CAWSVKGNGELFF.